Included here is one T cell receptor beta chain sequence, with context. V was pared by 4 bases and J by 3 bases, with 6 bases of the junction left unmatched. The CDR3 is 15 amino acids. The germline V gene has CDR1 SGDLS and CDR2 YYNGEE. Two negative PCRs, clearance, or symptom resolution had been documented for recovered Cohort 3 donors. Clones were read by immunoSEQ multiplex PCR, and TCRdb kept only the in-frame ones, dropping some. This table holds 270,000 or so clones, roughly nine tenths found once. This entry comes from a study of blood T cell repertoires in COVID-19. The sequenced sample was PBMCs or T cells enriched from blood (not recorded which). This sequence originates from a woman between 18 and 29 years old who had recovered from COVID-19. The genes are TRBV9 and TRBJ2-3, with 9 bases that match TRBD2. CDR3 DNA: TGTGCCAGCAGCCTACTGGGACTAGCTACAGATACGCAGTATTTT. Translation gives CASSLLGLATDTQYF.